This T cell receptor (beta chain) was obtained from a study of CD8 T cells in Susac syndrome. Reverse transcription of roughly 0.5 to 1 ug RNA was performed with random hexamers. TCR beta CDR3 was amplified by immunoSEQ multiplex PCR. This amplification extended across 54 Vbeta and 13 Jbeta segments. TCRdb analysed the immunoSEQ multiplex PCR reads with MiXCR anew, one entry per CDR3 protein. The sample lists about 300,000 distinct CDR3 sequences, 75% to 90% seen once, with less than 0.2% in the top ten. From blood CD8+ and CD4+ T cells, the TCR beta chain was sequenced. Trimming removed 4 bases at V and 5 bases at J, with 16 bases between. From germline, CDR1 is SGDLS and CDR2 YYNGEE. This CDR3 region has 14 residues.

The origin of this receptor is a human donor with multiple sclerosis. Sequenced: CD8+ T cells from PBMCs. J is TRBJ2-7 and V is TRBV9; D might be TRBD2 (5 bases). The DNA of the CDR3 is TGTGCCAGCAGCCCTACGAGGGTCGGGGACGAGCAGTACTTC. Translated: CASSPTRVGDEQYF.